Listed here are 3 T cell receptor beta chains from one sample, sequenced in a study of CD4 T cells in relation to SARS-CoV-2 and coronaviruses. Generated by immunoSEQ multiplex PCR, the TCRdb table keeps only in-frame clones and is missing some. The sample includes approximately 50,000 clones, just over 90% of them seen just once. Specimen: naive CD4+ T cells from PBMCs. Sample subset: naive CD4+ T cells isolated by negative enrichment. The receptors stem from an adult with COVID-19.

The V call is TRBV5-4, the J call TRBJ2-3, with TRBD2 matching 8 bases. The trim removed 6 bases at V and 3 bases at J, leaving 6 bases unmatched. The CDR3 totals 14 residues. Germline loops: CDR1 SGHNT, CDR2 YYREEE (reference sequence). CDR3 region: CASKAGELTDTQYF. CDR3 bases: TGTGCCAGCAAAGCGGGAGAGCTGACAGATACGCAGTATTTT.

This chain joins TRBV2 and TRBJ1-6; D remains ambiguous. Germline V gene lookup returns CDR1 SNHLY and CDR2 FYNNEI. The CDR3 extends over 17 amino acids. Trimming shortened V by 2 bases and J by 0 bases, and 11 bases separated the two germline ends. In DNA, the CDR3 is TGTGCCAGCAGTGAAATTAGTGGAAGCTCCTATAATTCACCCCTCCACTTT. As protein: CASSEISGSSYNSPLHF.

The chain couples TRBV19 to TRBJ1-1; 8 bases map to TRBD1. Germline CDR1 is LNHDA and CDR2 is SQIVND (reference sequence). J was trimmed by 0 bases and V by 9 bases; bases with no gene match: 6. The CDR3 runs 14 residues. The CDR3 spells CASTTGGMNTEAFF. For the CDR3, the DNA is TGTGCCAGCACCACAGGGGGAATGAACACTGAAGCTTTCTTT.